These 12 T cell receptor beta chains were sequenced from one sample in a study of blood T cell repertoires in COVID-19. Assay: immunoSEQ multiplex PCR; the TCRdb copy retains only in-frame clones and omits some. The sample yields around 200,000 clones, roughly 77% seen once. The sequencing input was peripheral blood. These receptors were taken from a woman in her thirties or forties with COVID-19, enrolled during active disease.

This chain connects TRBV7-3 to TRBJ2-2, with a tentative D call TRBD1 (6 bases). The germline CDR1 and CDR2 sequences are SGHTA and FQGTGA. The CDR3 runs to 18 residues. V lost 4 bases and J 2 bases, leaving 20 bases between the germline ends. The CDR3 sequence is CASSSRGGRQLNTGELFF. The CDR3 DNA reads TGTGCCAGCAGCTCCAGGGGTGGTCGGCAGTTAAACACCGGGGAGCTGTTTTTT.

The rearrangement joins TRBV5-6 to TRBJ2-2; D is ambiguous. The CDR3 contains 14 residues. Germline lookup yields CDR1 SGHDT and CDR2 YYEEEE. V was clipped by 2 bases and J by 3 bases, with 8 bases between them. This chain's CDR3 is CASSLTIDTGELFF. CDR3 nucleotides: TGTGCCAGCAGCTTAACAATTGACACCGGGGAGCTGTTTTTT.

This clone was detected a few times. The chain employs TRBV7-3 and TRBJ2-3; possibly TRBD2 for D (5 bases). The V end was cut by 2 bases, the J end by 3 bases, with 9 bases between. The CDR3 extends over 14 amino acids. CDR1 is SGHTA and CDR2 is FQGTGA in the germline V gene. The CDR3 DNA follows: TGTGCCAGCAGCTTATTTCCGGGGACAGATACGCAGTATTTT. Protein product: CASSLFPGTDTQYF.

The table lists this clone with many counts. The chain uses TRBV6-5 and TRBJ2-1; 12 nucleotides align to TRBD2. CDR3 length: 15 residues. Germline trimming cut 6 bases from V and 7 bases from J; bases unmatched to any gene: 7. Germline V gene data show CDR1 as MNHEY and CDR2 as SVGAGI. DNA of the CDR3: TGTGCCAGCAGAGAGACTAGCGGGAGCGGGAATGAGCAGTTCTTC. This codes for CASRETSGSGNEQFF.

The J gene is TRBJ1-4, the V gene TRBV5-5; 8 nucleotides agree with TRBD1. From germline, CDR1 is SGHKS and CDR2 YYEKEE (reference sequence). V shed 0 bases, J shed 8 bases, and the junction held 12 bases outside the gene matches. CDR3 length equals 17 residues. The CDR3 sequence: CASSLVGQGAFHEKLFF. The CDR3 DNA follows: TGTGCCAGCAGCTTGGTAGGGCAGGGGGCCTTCCACGAAAAACTGTTTTTT. Full variable domain (rest looked up from reference TRBV5-5 and TRBJ1-4): DAGVTQSPTHLIKTRGQQVTLRCSPISGHKSVSWYQQVLGQGPQFIFQYYEKEERGRGNFPDRFSARQFPNYSSELNVNALLLGDSALYLCASSLVGQGAFHEKLFFGSGTQLSVL.

For this clone: The sample carries other DNA sequences with the same CDR3. The genes are TRBV5-4 and TRBJ1-2, with D maybe TRBD1 (5 bases). CDR1 is SGHNT, CDR2 YYREEE, per germline (reference sequence). The CDR3 length is 14 residues. V was pared by 0 bases and J by 5 bases, with 11 bases between. As DNA, the CDR3 is TGTGCCAGCAGCTTGGTTGGGCAGGGATATGGCTACACCTTC. Its translation: CASSLVGQGYGYTF. The entire variable domain, with the rest obtained from reference TRBV5-4 and TRBJ1-2, is as follows: ETGVTQSPTHLIKTRGQQVTLRCSSQSGHNTVSWYQQALGQGPQFIFQYYREEENGRGNFPPRFSGLQFPNYSSELNVNALELDDSALYLCASSLVGQGYGYTFGSGTRLTVV.

V is TRBV12-3 or TRBV12-4 and J is TRBJ1-1, with 7 bases that match TRBD1. Trimming removed 7 bases from V and 7 bases from J; junction bases left unmatched: 6. CDR3 length equals 12 residues. The CDR3 nucleotides read TGTGCCAGCAATACACACAGGGGTGAAGCTTTCTTT. As protein: CASNTHRGEAFF.

This clone was picked up a small number of times. This sequence joins TRBV4-2 and TRBJ2-5, with 8 bases lining up with TRBD2. Per the germline V gene, CDR1 is LGHNA and CDR2 is YNFKEQ. V gave up 0 bases and J gave up 5 bases; unmatched junction bases: 11. The CDR3 sequence is 17 residues long. The CDR3 reads CASSQDRNSGARETQYF. The CDR3 region has the DNA TGTGCCAGCAGCCAAGATCGGAATAGCGGGGCCAGGGAGACCCAGTACTTC.

The chain uses TRBV24-1 and TRBJ2-7; perhaps TRBD1 as D (6 bases). CDR1 and CDR2 from the germline V gene are KGHDR and SFDVKD. Trimming shortened V by 8 bases and J by 5 bases, and 12 bases separated the two germline ends. The CDR3 has 12 residues. This CDR3 reads CATTQGSNEQYF. CDR3 bases: TGTGCCACCACACAGGGAAGCAACGAGCAGTACTTC.

The rearrangement links TRBV5-4 to TRBJ1-5; D perhaps matches TRBD1 (6 bases). Trimming removed 0 bases at V and 4 bases at J, with 14 bases between. This CDR3 has 16 amino acids. In germline, CDR1 is SGHNT, CDR2 YYREEE (reference sequence). The CDR3 DNA reads as TGTGCCAGCAGCTTGGATGGGGGCCGGAGAAATCAGCCCCAGCATTTT. Its translation is CASSLDGGRRNQPQHF. The entire variable domain, with the rest obtained from reference TRBV5-4 and TRBJ1-5, is as follows: ETGVTQSPTHLIKTRGQQVTLRCSSQSGHNTVSWYQQALGQGPQFIFQYYREEENGRGNFPPRFSGLQFPNYSSELNVNALELDDSALYLCASSLDGGRRNQPQHFGDGTRLSIL.

The chain recombines TRBV6-1 with TRBJ2-1; 9 bases align to TRBD2. J gave up 4 bases and V 1 base, and 5 bases lay outside the gene matches. The CDR3 length is 16 residues. Per germline, CDR1 MNHNS and CDR2 SASEGT. CDR3 in DNA: TGTGCCAGCAGTGAAGAATATCTAGCGGGGTACAATGAGCAGTTCTTC. It codes for CASSEEYLAGYNEQFF.

The rearrangement joins TRBV5-1 to TRBJ1-6; weak D call: TRBD1 (6 bases). Deletions cut 0 bases from V and 4 bases from J, with 8 bases between. CDR3 size: 15 residues. Per germline, CDR1 SGHRS and CDR2 YFSETQ. CDR3 in DNA: TGCGCCAGCAGCTTGGTACAGGGTTATAATTCACCCCTCCACTTT. The encoded protein is CASSLVQGYNSPLHF.